This TCR beta chain was retrieved from a study of T cell changes during pregnancy in multiple sclerosis. Clones were read by immunoSEQ multiplex PCR, and TCRdb kept only the in-frame ones, dropping some. The sample holds about 120,000 clones, 80% to 95% seen once. Germline V lookup: CDR1 MGHDK, CDR2 SYGVNS. Losses at the gene ends were 3 bases for V and 7 bases for J; bases not matched to a gene: 6. The CDR3 spans 16 residues. The source was peripheral blood, collected in the third trimester of pregnancy. The V and J genes are TRBV25-1 and TRBJ2-1, with 13 bases matching TRBD2. The sequence came from a female donor with multiple sclerosis, enrolled in a pregnancy study. In DNA, the CDR3 is TGTGCCAGCAGTGACCCGACTAGCGGGGGGCGAAATGAGCAGTTCTTC. Translated, it gives CASSDPTSGGRNEQFF. The complete variable domain, with remaining parts taken from reference TRBV25-1 and TRBJ2-1, reads EADIYQTPRYLVIGTGKKITLECSQTMGHDKMYWYQQDPGMELHLIHYSYGVNSTEKGDLSSESTVSRIRTEHFPLTLESARPSHTSQYLCASSDPTSGGRNEQFFGPGTRLTVL.